Presented here are 16 T cell receptor beta chains from one specimen sequenced in a study of CD8+ T cells in alopecia areata. The treatment here: oral pan-JAK inhibitor, 5-10 mg twice daily. cDNA serving as the sequencing template came from extracted, reverse transcribed RNA. Measured with immunoSEQ multiplex PCR; TCRdb has only the in-frame clones, and not every one. The sample contains about 140,000 clones, roughly 82% of which appear only once. The sample in question was CD8+ T cells sorted from blood, obtained at week 4, from a patient treated with tofacitinib. These receptors all stem from a human donor with alopecia areata.

The gene calls are TRBV29-1 and TRBJ2-1; D is perhaps TRBD2 (5 bases). The CDR3 totals 19 residues. CDR1 and CDR2 from the germline V gene are SQVTM and ANQGSEA. Trimming cost V 1 base and J 9 bases, with 31 bases left between them. The CDR3 DNA sequence: TGCAGCGTTGAAGGGATTAATAACCTTGGGAGCCACTATTTAAGTGAGCAGTTCTTC. The encoded protein is CSVEGINNLGSHYLSEQFF.

This clone was observed a few times. V usage is TRBV7-2 and J usage is TRBJ2-7; D remains unclear. The CDR3 loop spans 12 amino acids. Between the trimmed V and J ends, which lost 1 base and 2 bases, there was a span of 3 bases. Germline V CDR1 and CDR2: SGHTA, FQGNSA. This chain's CDR3 is CASSLGAYEQYF. The CDR3 DNA reads as TGTGCCAGCAGCTTAGGGGCCTACGAGCAGTACTTC. The whole variable domain, remainder taken from reference TRBV7-2 and TRBJ2-7, is GAGVSQSPSNKVTEKGKDVELRCDPISGHTALYWYRQSLGQGLEFLIYFQGNSAPDKSGLPSDRFSAERTGGSVSTLTIQRTQQEDSAVYLCASSLGAYEQYFGPGTRLTVT.

The V call is TRBV4-1, the J call TRBJ2-3, with TRBD1 identical over 8 bases. Germline V gene sequence: CDR1 MGHRA, CDR2 YSYEKL. The CDR3 contains 16 residues. The ends lost 4 bases at V and 0 bases at J; junction bases unmatched: 6. The CDR3 region has the DNA TGCGCCAGCAGCCGCGGACAGGGACCCAGCACAGATACGCAGTATTTT. Translation gives CASSRGQGPSTDTQYF.

V usage is TRBV13 and J usage is TRBJ2-7; weak D call: TRBD1 (7 bases). Trimming took off 5 bases at V and 3 bases at J, with 23 bases between the two ends. Germline V gene lookup returns CDR1 PRHDT and CDR2 FYEKMQ (reference sequence). The CDR3 sequence is 17 residues long. The CDR3 is CASSPSKGAGWNYEQYF. CDR3 in DNA: TGTGCCAGCAGCCCCTCCAAGGGGGCGGGGTGGAACTACGAGCAGTACTTC.

The chain joins TRBV21-1 to TRBJ1-6; the D segment call TRBD1 is taken from the table without a DNA check. TRBV21-1 represents a pseudogene. The CDR3 extends over 19 amino acids. CDR3 in amino acids: CASSKKVWDRGKYNSPLHF. CDR3 nucleotides: TGTGCCAGCAGCAAAAAGGTTTGGGACAGGGGAAAGTATAATTCACCCCTCCACTTT.

The rearrangement links TRBV2 to TRBJ2-7; tentatively, D is TRBD2 (6 bases). V lost 2 bases and J 4 bases, leaving 12 bases between the germline ends. This CDR3 contains 14 residues. The germline CDR1 and CDR2 sequences are SNHLY and FYNNEI. This CDR3 is CASSETGLIYEQYF. The CDR3 DNA is TGTGCCAGCAGTGAAACGGGACTGATATACGAGCAGTACTTC.

This chain connects TRBV19 to TRBJ2-2; no clear D gene. CDR3 length: 11 amino acids. V was pared by 10 bases and J by 7 bases, with 10 bases between. Looked up from germline, CDR1 is LNHDA and CDR2 is SQIVND (reference sequence). The CDR3 is CATTPGGELFF. As DNA, the CDR3 is TGTGCCACTACCCCCGGCGGGGAGCTGTTTTTT.

The CDR3 region is CASRRTIAGDSYNEQFF. The CDR3 DNA reads TGTGCCAGTAGACGGACTATAGCGGGGGACTCCTACAATGAGCAGTTCTTC. The chain carries TRBV19 and TRBJ2-1; 9 bases agree with TRBD2. The CDR3 is 17 amino acids. Per germline, CDR1 LNHDA and CDR2 SQIVND (reference sequence). V trimming: 6 bases; J trimming: 0 bases; junction bases outside the gene matches: 9.

This chain joins TRBV7-9 and TRBJ2-3; TRBD2 agrees at 10 bases. Losses at the gene ends were 4 bases for V and 4 bases for J; bases not matched to a gene: 14. Germline CDR1 reads SEHNR; CDR2 reads FQNEAQ (reference sequence). The CDR3 sequence is 18 residues long. This CDR3 reads CASSSLGGAGGPADTQYF. CDR3 sequence (DNA): TGTGCCAGCAGCTCCCTTGGGGGAGCGGGGGGGCCGGCAGATACGCAGTATTTT.

The V and J genes are TRBV19 and TRBJ1-1, with 8 bases lining up with TRBD1. The V gene's germline CDR1 is LNHDA and CDR2 SQIVND (reference sequence). With V trimmed by 4 bases and J by 3 bases, 1 base remained unmatched. This CDR3 spans 13 amino acids. This CDR3 reads CASSNRGYTEAFF. The CDR3 nucleotides read TGTGCCAGTAGTAACAGGGGGTACACTGAAGCTTTCTTT.

V is TRBV19 and J is TRBJ1-1; the D is unclear. The length of the CDR3 is 14 residues. Germline V CDR1 and CDR2: LNHDA, SQIVND (reference sequence). The V and J ends lost 7 bases and 0 bases respectively, with 12 bases between them. The CDR3 sequence is CASTETDLNTEAFF. The CDR3, as DNA: TGTGCCAGTACAGAAACGGATTTGAACACTGAAGCTTTCTTT.

This CDR3 is CAWSRPVARQGAYEQYF. CDR3 DNA: TGTGCCTGGAGTCGCCCTGTAGCACGCCAAGGGGCTTACGAGCAGTACTTC. J is TRBJ2-5 and V is TRBV30, with a weak D call TRBD1 (5 bases). TRBJ2-7 explains the end of the DNA better; the J call may be wrong. Germline V gene lookup returns CDR1 GTSNPN and CDR2 SVGIG (reference sequence). The CDR3 loop spans 17 amino acids.

This clone has a handful of counts. This chain connects TRBV2 to TRBJ2-1; TRBD2 is a possible D gene (6 bases). CDR3 length: 16 residues. Trimming stripped 4 bases from V and 0 bases from J, with 13 bases between. Germline V gives CDR1 SNHLY, CDR2 FYNNEI. DNA for the CDR3: TGTGCCAGCAGTGTCGTTTACGGGGGCTCCTACAATGAGCAGTTCTTC. Translating it yields CASSVVYGGSYNEQFF.

This clone was recorded a few times. The chain has TRBV29-1 and TRBJ2-1; D might be TRBD1 or TRBD2, each matching 5 bases. V was cut by 5 bases and J by 4 bases, with 9 bases left in between. Germline CDR1 reads SQVTM; CDR2 reads ANQGSEA. This CDR3 comprises 12 residues. The CDR3 reads CSVYEGYNEQFF. CDR3 DNA: TGCAGCGTTTATGAGGGGTACAATGAGCAGTTCTTC.

V gene TRBV7-6 combines with J gene TRBJ2-3; D might be TRBD2 (5 bases). CDR3 length: 14 amino acids. CDR1 and CDR2 from the germline V gene are SGHVS and FNYEAQ. V was clipped by 1 base and J by 2 bases, with 7 bases between them. This CDR3 reads CASSLDRDTDTQYF. In nucleotides, the CDR3 is TGTGCCAGCAGCTTAGATCGGGACACAGATACGCAGTATTTT.

The V and J genes are TRBV19 and TRBJ2-7; D may be TRBD2 (5 bases). In germline, CDR1 is LNHDA, CDR2 SQIVND (reference sequence). The CDR3 runs to 12 residues. V gave up 3 bases and J gave up 5 bases, with 8 bases separating them. The CDR3 sequence: CASSISGDEQYF. The CDR3 DNA reads as TGTGCCAGTAGTATTTCCGGGGACGAGCAGTACTTC.